These 2 T cell receptor beta chains came from one sample sequenced in a study of CD8+CD57+ T cells in acquired aplastic anemia. TCR beta VDJ and CDR3 profiling used genomic DNA as template. TCRdb reanalysed the reads using MiXCR and keeps one entry per CDR3 protein. The sample carries about 150,000 distinct CDR3 sequences, 52% recorded once. An expansion of CD8+CD57+ cells by flow cytometry had been shown in patients chosen for sequencing. Source material: sorted CD4+, CD8+, or CD8+CD57+ T cells (not recorded which) from PBMCs. The receptors were sampled from a human donor with aplastic anemia.

This clonotype was seen more than once but under ten times. The chain recombines TRBV10-3 with TRBJ2-7; no reliable D call. This CDR3 has 10 amino acids. Looked up from germline, CDR1 is ENHRY and CDR2 is SYGVKD. V lost 11 bases to trimming and J lost 2 bases, with 7 bases between them. The CDR3 here is CAVATYEQYF. For the CDR3, the DNA is TGTGCCGTCGCGACCTACGAGCAGTACTTC.

The gene calls are TRBV20-1 and TRBJ2-7; D perhaps matches TRBD1 (6 bases). Trimming pared 8 bases from V and 5 bases from J, leaving 19 bases between. CDR1 and CDR2 (germline): DFQATT, SNEGSKA (reference sequence). This CDR3 is 13 amino acids long. The CDR3 coding sequence is TGCAGTCCTAACCCCACAGGGTTGCACGAGCAGTACTTC. Amino acid sequence: CSPNPTGLHEQYF.